This entry concerns a single TCR beta chain. This record comes from a study of blood T cells in healthy people across ages. A sample-barcoded 5' primer and a J-beta primer mix were used in a second PCR of about 6 to 11 cycles. MiXCR was run by TCRdb on the 5' RACE reads, yielding one entry per CDR3 protein. Of roughly 1 million distinct CDR3 sequences in the sample, under 30% were seen once. Germline CDR1 and CDR2: MNHEY and SVGEGT. The CDR3 consists of 18 residues. V lost 6 bases and J lost 5; bases outside the gene matches: 17. The same data also went into a second study, on T cells of mothers and their children.

This chain links TRBV6-2 or TRBV6-3 with TRBJ2-1, with 9 bases identical to TRBD1. The TCR comes from a girl aged 2-10 years in good health. The sequenced sample consisted of blood. The CDR3 DNA follows: TGTGCCAGCAGCCCAGACTTAAACCGGGACAGGGAACACAATGAGCAGTTCTTC. It is translated as CASSPDLNRDREHNEQFF.